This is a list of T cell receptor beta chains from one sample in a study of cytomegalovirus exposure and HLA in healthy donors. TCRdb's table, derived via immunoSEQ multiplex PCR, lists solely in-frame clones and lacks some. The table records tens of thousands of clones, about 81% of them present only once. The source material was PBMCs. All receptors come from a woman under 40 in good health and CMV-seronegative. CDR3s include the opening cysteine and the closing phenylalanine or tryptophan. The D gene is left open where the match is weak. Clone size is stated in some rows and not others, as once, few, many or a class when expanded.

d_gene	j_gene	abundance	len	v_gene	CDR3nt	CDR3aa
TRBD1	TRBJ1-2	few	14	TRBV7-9	TGTGCCAGCAGCCCAGGGACAGTCAACTATGGCTACACCTTC	CASSPGTVNYGYTF
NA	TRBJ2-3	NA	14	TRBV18	TGTGCCAGCTCACCACAAGCGAGCACAGATACGCAGTATTTT	CASSPQASTDTQYF
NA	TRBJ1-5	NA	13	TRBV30	TGTGCCTGGAGTGTTGGCAGCAATCAGCCCCAGCATTTT	CAWSVGSNQPQHF
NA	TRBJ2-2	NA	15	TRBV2	TGTGCCAGCAGTGGTCAGGGCCCTGACACCGGGGAGCTGTTTTTT	CASSGQGPDTGELFF
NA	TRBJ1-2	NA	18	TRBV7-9	TGTGCCAGCAGCTTAGTCCGGGAGTACGGCTATCATAGCTATGGCTACACCTTC	CASSLVREYGYHSYGYTF
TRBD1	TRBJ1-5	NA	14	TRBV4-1	TGCGCCAGCAGCCAAACGATGACAGGGCAGCCCCAGCATTTT	CASSQTMTGQPQHF
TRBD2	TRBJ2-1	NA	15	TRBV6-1	TGTGCCAGCAGGCCGAGTAGCGGGATCAACAATGAGCAGTTCTTC	CASRPSSGINNEQFF
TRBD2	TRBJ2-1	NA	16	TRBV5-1	TGCGCCAGCAGCCCGTCGACTAGCGGCCTCTACAATGAGCAGTTCTTC	CASSPSTSGLYNEQFF
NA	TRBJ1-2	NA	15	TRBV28	TGTGCCAGCAGTTTAATATCGGCAGGGAACTATGGCTACACCTTC	CASSLISAGNYGYTF
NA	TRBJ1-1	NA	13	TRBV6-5	TGTGCCAGCAGTTACTCGACATGGACTGAAGCTTTCTTT	CASSYSTWTEAFF
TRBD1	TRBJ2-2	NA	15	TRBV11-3	TGTGCCAGCAGCTTAGGGACAGGGTCCACCGGGGAGCTGTTTTTT	CASSLGTGSTGELFF
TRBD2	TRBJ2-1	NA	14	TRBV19	TGTGCCAGTAGGTGGGCAGCACGGGGGGATGAGCAGTTCTTC	CASRWAARGDEQFF
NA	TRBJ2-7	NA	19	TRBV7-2	TGTGCCAGCAGCTTACCTGGGGGCGACTGGCTAGCGGACTCCTACGAGCAGTACTTC	CASSLPGGDWLADSYEQYF
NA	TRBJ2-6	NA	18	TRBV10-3	TGTGCCATCAGTGAATTGTCGGCAGGGGTGGCAGGGGCCAACGTCCTGACTTTC	CAISELSAGVAGANVLTF
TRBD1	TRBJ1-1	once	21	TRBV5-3	TGTGCCAGAAGCTTGGAGTGGGGACAGCCTTCAATGAGTGGGATGAACACTGAAGCTTTCTTT	CARSLEWGQPSMSGMNTEAFF
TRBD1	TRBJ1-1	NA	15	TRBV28	TGTGCCAGCAGCCGGGACAGGGTGGCCGATTTTGAAGCTTTCTTT	CASSRDRVADFEAFF
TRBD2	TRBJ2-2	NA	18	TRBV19	TGTGCCAGTAGTATTAGGGGACTAGGGATTTCGGACACCGGGGAGCTGTTTTTT	CASSIRGLGISDTGELFF
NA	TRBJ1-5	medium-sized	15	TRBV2	TGTGCCAGCAGTGTAGTAAGGGGTACCGATCAGCCCCAGCATTTT	CASSVVRGTDQPQHF
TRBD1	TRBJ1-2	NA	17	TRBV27	TGTGCCAGCAGTTTATCGTATCTGACAGGGGATAACTATGGCTACACCTTC	CASSLSYLTGDNYGYTF
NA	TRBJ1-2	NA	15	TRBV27	TGTGCCAGCCCCAGGAGGGGGGGAACTAACTATGGCTACACCTTC	CASPRRGGTNYGYTF
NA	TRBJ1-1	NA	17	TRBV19	TGTGCCAGTAGTAACGACAACAAAGGTCCCTGGAACACTGAAGCTTTCTTT	CASSNDNKGPWNTEAFF
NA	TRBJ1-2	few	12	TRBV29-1	TGCAGCGTTGAACGGTTGAACTATGGCTACACCTTC	CSVERLNYGYTF
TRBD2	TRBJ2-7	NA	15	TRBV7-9	TGTGCCAGCAGCTTAGTTAGCGGGAGTCCCTACGAGCAGTACTTC	CASSLVSGSPYEQYF
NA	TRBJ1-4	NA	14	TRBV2	TGTGCCAGCAGTGTGTACGGAGGGAAGGAAAAACTGTTTTTT	CASSVYGGKEKLFF
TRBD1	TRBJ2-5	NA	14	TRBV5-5	TGTGCCAGCAGCTCCGGGACAGGGGTAGAGACCCAGTACTTC	CASSSGTGVETQYF
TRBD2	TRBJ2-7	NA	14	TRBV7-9	TGTTCCAGCAGCTTAGATCGGGGGGCCTACGAGCAGTACTTC	CSSSLDRGAYEQYF
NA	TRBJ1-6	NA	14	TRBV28	TGTGCCAGCAGTTTGAGCAGGGTTCGATCACCCCTCCACTTT	CASSLSRVRSPLHF
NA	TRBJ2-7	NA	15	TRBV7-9	TGTGCCAGCAGCCGCCCCTCCAGGGTGAGTCACGAGCAGTACTTC	CASSRPSRVSHEQYF
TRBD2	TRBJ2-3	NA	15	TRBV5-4	TGTGCCAGCAGCCTTCCTGCGGGAGGGGGAGATACGCAGTATTTT	CASSLPAGGGDTQYF
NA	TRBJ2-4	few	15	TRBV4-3	TGCGCCAGCAGCCAAGATCGACTACTGAAAAACATTCAGTACTTC	CASSQDRLLKNIQYF
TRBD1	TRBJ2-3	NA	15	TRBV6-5	TGTGCCAGCAGTTACTCGACACAGGGGGCGACAACGCAGTATTTT	CASSYSTQGATTQYF
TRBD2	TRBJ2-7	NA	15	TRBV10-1	TGCGCCAGCAGTGATTCCGGGACTAGCGGGACAGCGCAGTACTTC	CASSDSGTSGTAQYF
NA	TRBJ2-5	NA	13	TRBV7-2	TGTGCCAGCAGCTCGCCACCAGGAGGGACCCAGTACTTC	CASSSPPGGTQYF
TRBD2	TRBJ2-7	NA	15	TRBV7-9	TGTGCCATCAGACCGGGAGGACTAGTAGTAAACGAGCAGTACTTC	CAIRPGGLVVNEQYF
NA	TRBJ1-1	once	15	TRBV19	TGTGCCAGTAGTATTAGGAGGGCCCTATCCACTGAAGCTTTCTTT	CASSIRRALSTEAFF
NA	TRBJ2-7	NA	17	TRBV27	TGTGCCAGCAGTGCACTATATAGCGGATCGGTCTCCTACGAGCAGTACTTC	CASSALYSGSVSYEQYF
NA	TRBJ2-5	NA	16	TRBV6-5	TGTGCCAGCAGTTACCTCGTCAGGGATCCCCAAGAGACCCAGTACTTC	CASSYLVRDPQETQYF
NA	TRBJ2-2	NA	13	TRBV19	TGTGCCAGTACCGAGGTACACACCGGGGAGCTGTTTTTT	CASTEVHTGELFF
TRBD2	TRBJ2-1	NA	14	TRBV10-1	TGCGCCAGCAGTTTCTTAGCGGGGTCCAATGAGCAGTTCTTC	CASSFLAGSNEQFF
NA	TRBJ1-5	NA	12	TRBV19	TGTGCCAGTAGTATGTGGGCCGAGCCCCAGCATTTT	CASSMWAEPQHF
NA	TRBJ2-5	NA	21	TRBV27	TGTGCCAGCAGTTTATTTGCTGGAGGCAGGGGCGGGAGACCCCTCCAAGAGACCCAGTACTTC	CASSLFAGGRGGRPLQETQYF
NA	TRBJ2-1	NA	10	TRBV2	TGTGCCAGCAGCTATGGTGAGCAGTTCTTC	CASSYGEQFF
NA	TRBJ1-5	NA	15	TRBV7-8	TGTGCCAGCACCCCCTTGGACAGCCGTAATCAGCCCCAGCATTTT	CASTPLDSRNQPQHF
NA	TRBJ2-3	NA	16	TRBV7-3	TGTGCCAGCAGCTTAACCCCCCTAGCCGTCACAGATACGCAGTATTTT	CASSLTPLAVTDTQYF
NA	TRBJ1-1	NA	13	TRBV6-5	TGTGCCAGCTGCCGGAGTACGGACACTGAAGCTTTCTTT	CASCRSTDTEAFF
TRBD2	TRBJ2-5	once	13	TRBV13	TGTGCCACCAACCGGGCGGGGGGGGGCCCTCAGTACTTC	CATNRAGGGPQYF